This paragraph reports one TCR beta chain. Its target is not known. Germline V gene data show CDR1 as MNHNY and CDR2 as SVGAGI (reference sequence). This CDR3 has 14 residues. V lost 8 bases to trimming and J lost 2 bases, with 13 bases between them. The data derive from a study of T cell responses to AZD1222 COVID-19 vaccine. The study's findings and limits: No repertoire was sampled before or during the peak T cell response, only after it.

This table comes from immunoSEQ multiplex PCR, and its TCRdb copy is limited to in-frame clones, with some not included. The sample lists 95,000 to 100,000 clones; more than 85% were seen once. This clonotype was sampled from an adult in good health. The chain joins TRBV6-6 to TRBJ2-1; D may match TRBD1 or TRBD2 (6 bases each). This specimen was peripheral blood, taken on day 0 of AZD1222 vaccination. The CDR3 sequence: CASWGAGAYNEQFF. DNA for the CDR3: TGTGCCAGCTGGGGGGCCGGGGCCTACAATGAGCAGTTCTTC.